The 22 T cell receptor beta chains reported below all come from one sample, sequenced in a study of beta chain features in type 1 diabetes. Their antigen targets remain unknown. As every portion of the isolated RNA was reverse transcribed, the sequencing read expressed TCRB transcripts. The data were produced by immunoSEQ multiplex PCR, yet TCRdb's version contains in-frame clones alone and is incomplete. The sample yields about 360,000 clones, over 10% seen once. General study results and limits: All four CD4+ subsets of Type 1 diabetes patients contained TCRB CDR3s that were moderately but significantly shorter.

The sequenced sample consisted of naive CD4+ T cells from blood. All receptors derive from a woman younger than 35 with type 1 diabetes.

This clone was observed a handful of times. The chain employs TRBV6-1 and TRBJ2-2; D unresolved. The V end was cut by 7 bases, the J end by 7 bases, with 13 bases between. This CDR3 is built from 13 residues. Per germline, CDR1 MNHNS and CDR2 SASEGT. The CDR3: CASIPGVHGELFF. CDR3 sequence (DNA): TGTGCCAGCATCCCCGGAGTCCACGGGGAGCTGTTTTTT.

This clone was detected only a few times. The chain is built from TRBV7-9 and TRBJ2-5, with 10 positions matching TRBD1. Trimming at V came to 5 bases and at J to 3 bases, leaving 9 bases not matched to a gene. CDR1 and CDR2 (germline): SEHNR, FQNEAQ (reference sequence). CDR3 size: 16 residues. DNA for the CDR3: TGTGCCAGCAGCCCGAGACCGGGACAGGGGAAAGAGACCCAGTACTTC. The encoded protein is CASSPRPGQGKETQYF.

In DNA form, the CDR3 reads TGTGCCAGCTCACCTCCGGGACAGGGGGTCTATGGCTACACCTTC. Translating gives CASSPPGQGVYGYTF. This rearrangement joins TRBV18 to TRBJ1-2, with 11 bases aligning to TRBD1. This CDR3 is 15 amino acids long. Germline CDR1 KGHSH, CDR2 LQKENI. J gave up 4 bases and V 3 bases, and 4 bases lay outside the gene matches.

This sequence joins TRBV7-2 and TRBJ2-3; a weak D match, TRBD1 (6 bases). Per germline, CDR1 SGHTA and CDR2 FQGNSA. This CDR3 is 15 amino acids long. The V end lost 5 bases, the J end lost 2 bases, and 14 bases lay between the germline ends. The CDR3 loop reads CASSPQGTHTDTQYF. CDR3 in DNA: TGTGCCAGCAGCCCCCAGGGGACCCACACAGATACGCAGTATTTT. The complete variable domain, with remaining parts taken from reference TRBV7-2 and TRBJ2-3, reads GAGVSQSPSNKVTEKGKDVELRCDPISGHTALYWYRQSLGQGLEFLIYFQGNSAPDKSGLPSDRFSAERTGGSVSTLTIQRTQQEDSAVYLCASSPQGTHTDTQYFGPGTRLTVL.

Only a few counts were recorded for this clone. The chain links TRBV14 to TRBJ1-1; D remains ambiguous. Germline-derived CDR1 and CDR2 are SGHDN and FVKESK. The V end lost 3 bases, the J end lost 6 bases, and 5 bases lay between the germline ends. The CDR3 totals 11 residues. The CDR3 is CASSQRSEAFF. The CDR3 coding sequence is TGTGCCAGCAGCCAGCGATCTGAAGCTTTCTTT.

V usage is TRBV29-1 and J usage is TRBJ2-7; 10 bases are a match to TRBD1. The V gene end was trimmed by 5 bases and the J gene end by 3 bases; junction bases not matched to a gene: 4. The CDR3 length is 13 residues. Germline V gene data show CDR1 as SQVTM and CDR2 as ANQGSEA. DNA for the CDR3: TGCAGCGTTCGACAGGGGGCTTTCTACGAGCAGTACTTC. This gives the protein CSVRQGAFYEQYF.

The rearrangement uses TRBV7-2 and TRBJ2-5; 11 positions match TRBD2. Per the germline V gene, CDR1 is SGHTA and CDR2 is FQGNSA. Trimming took 1 base from V and 0 from J; bases not matched to a gene: 4. This CDR3 comprises 17 residues. The CDR3 coding sequence is TGTGCCAGCAGCTTAGTGTCTAGCGGGGGGTACCAAGAGACCCAGTACTTC. This codes for CASSLVSSGGYQETQYF.

This clone showed up just a few times. The chain recombines TRBV2 with TRBJ2-7; unclear D gene. The V and J ends lost 6 bases and 6 bases respectively, with 18 bases between them. CDR3 length: 14 amino acids. CDR1 SNHLY and CDR2 FYNNEI come from the germline V gene. The CDR3 is CASRATRNSAEQYF. For the CDR3, the DNA is TGTGCCAGCAGAGCTACCAGGAATTCCGCCGAGCAGTACTTC. Supplemented by reference TRBV2 and TRBJ2-7, the full variable domain reads EPEVTQTPSHQVTQMGQEVILRCVPISNHLYFYWYRQILGQKVEFLVSFYNNEISEKSEIFDDQFSVERPDGSNFTLKIRSTKLEDSAMYFCASRATRNSAEQYFGPGTRLTVT.

This clone was detected only once. The V call is TRBV27, the J call TRBJ2-3; perhaps TRBD2 as D (5 bases). Germline V gene data show CDR1 as MNHEY and CDR2 as SMNVEV (reference sequence). Trimming shortened V by 0 bases and J by 1 base, and 11 bases separated the two germline ends. This CDR3 spans 16 amino acids. The CDR3 is CASSLSSLRGTDTQYF. Written as DNA, the CDR3 is TGTGCCAGCAGTTTATCCTCCTTGAGGGGCACAGATACGCAGTATTTT.

The V call is TRBV29-1, the J call TRBJ1-4; 10 bases map to TRBD1. This CDR3 contains 16 residues. Trimming at V came to 7 bases and at J to 8 bases, leaving 16 bases not matched to a gene. CDR1 SQVTM and CDR2 ANQGSEA come from the germline V gene. DNA for the CDR3: TGCAGCGCGGCAAACCATGGGACAGGGGATTTCGAAAAACTGTTTTTT. Translation gives CSAANHGTGDFEKLFF.

This sequence joins TRBV4-2 and TRBJ2-1; 8 nucleotides align to TRBD2. J was trimmed by 4 bases and V by 4 bases; bases with no gene match: 12. From germline, CDR1 is LGHNA and CDR2 YNFKEQ. This CDR3 has 17 amino acids. This chain's CDR3 is CASSLHLASGRYNEQFF. The CDR3 DNA reads TGTGCCAGCAGCCTTCACCTAGCGAGCGGGAGATACAATGAGCAGTTCTTC.

This sequence joins TRBV27 and TRBJ2-1, with D possibly matching TRBD1 (5 bases). Looked up from germline, CDR1 is MNHEY and CDR2 is SMNVEV (reference sequence). CDR3 length: 13 residues. V gave up 8 bases and J gave up 4 bases, with 12 bases separating them. This CDR3 is CASGPTAYNEQFF. CDR3 coding DNA: TGTGCCAGCGGGCCGACAGCATACAATGAGCAGTTCTTC.

The J gene is TRBJ1-5, the V gene TRBV25-1; TRBD1 might be the D (5 bases). The germline V gene encodes CDR1 MGHDK and CDR2 SYGVNS. The CDR3 spans 13 residues. V was shortened by 8 bases and J by 4 bases, with 12 bases between the two germline ends. CDR3 sequence (DNA): TGTGCCAGCGCCAGGGAGGGGAATCAGCCCCAGCATTTT. Encoded protein: CASAREGNQPQHF.

The V gene is TRBV7-9, the J gene TRBJ2-3, with TRBD2 identical over 7 bases. J lost 2 bases, V lost 2 bases, and 4 bases had no gene match. CDR3 size: 15 residues. Germline V gene data show CDR1 as SEHNR and CDR2 as FQNEAQ (reference sequence). The CDR3: CASSLRGDFTDTQYF. The CDR3 DNA is TGTGCCAGCAGCTTACGGGGGGACTTCACAGATACGCAGTATTTT.

This clone came up a few times. The V and J genes are TRBV9 and TRBJ2-1; TRBD2 is a possible D gene (6 bases). Trimming pared 0 bases from V and 0 bases from J, leaving 10 bases between. The CDR3 contains 16 residues. Germline CDR1 and CDR2: SGDLS and YYNGEE. CDR3 region: CASSVVAGTSYNEQFF. CDR3 coding DNA: TGTGCCAGCAGCGTAGTGGCGGGGACCTCCTACAATGAGCAGTTCTTC.

This clone was observed a handful of times. At one boundary the junction diverges from the germline segment, which might be a read error. The genes are TRBV28 and TRBJ2-7, with D uncertain. Germline V lookup: CDR1 MDHEN, CDR2 SYDVKM. CDR3 length: 13 amino acids. The CDR3 coding sequence is TGTGCCAGCAGTCGTGGGCCAGATTACGGGCAGTACTTC. Its translation is CASSRGPDYGQYF.

This chain joins TRBV5-1 and TRBJ2-1; the match to TRBD2 covers 13 bases. CDR1 SGHRS and CDR2 YFSETQ come from the germline V gene. V lost 4 bases and J lost 6; bases outside the gene matches: 7. This CDR3 has 16 residues. The CDR3 spells CASSLILAGGSNEQFF. DNA for the CDR3: TGCGCCAGCAGCCTGATACTAGCGGGGGGGTCCAATGAGCAGTTCTTC.

This clone occurred a few times. The rearrangement links TRBV5-1 to TRBJ2-7; no clear D. The CDR3 length is 13 residues. The germline V gene has CDR1 SGHRS and CDR2 YFSETQ. V lost 5 bases, J lost 1 base, and 10 bases lay in between. The DNA for the CDR3 is TGCGCCAGCAGTTCAACTCGTTCCTACGAGCAGTACTTC. This encodes CASSSTRSYEQYF.

The chain is built from TRBV4-3 and TRBJ2-5; D ambiguous. CDR3 size: 16 residues. Germline V gene lookup returns CDR1 LGHNA and CDR2 YSLEER. Trimming cost V 0 bases and J 1 base, with 12 bases left between them. CDR3 sequence reads: CASSQDSRGFQETQYF. CDR3 sequence (DNA): TGCGCCAGCAGCCAAGATTCCCGCGGTTTCCAAGAGACCCAGTACTTC.

This clone was seen a few times. J is TRBJ2-7 and V is TRBV6-6; D not certain. This CDR3 is 13 amino acids long. Germline CDR1 reads MNHNY; CDR2 reads SVGAGI (reference sequence). The V gene lost 5 bases and the J gene lost 2 bases, with 10 bases spanning the gap. CDR3 residues: CASSRDSAYEQYF. CDR3 DNA: TGTGCCAGCAGTCGTGACTCGGCCTACGAGCAGTACTTC.

This clone was counted between two and nine times. The V gene is TRBV5-4, the J gene TRBJ1-4; possibly TRBD1 for D (5 bases). Trimming removed 4 bases from V and 10 bases from J, with 8 bases in between. The CDR3 runs 11 residues. Germline lookup yields CDR1 SGHNT and CDR2 YYREEE (reference sequence). The CDR3 DNA is TGTGCCAGCAGCGTCGGGGGAAAACTGTTTTTT. Translated: CASSVGGKLFF.

V usage is TRBV2 and J usage is TRBJ2-7; D might be TRBD1 (6 bases). V lost 7 bases and J 0 bases, leaving 13 bases between the germline ends. The CDR3 extends over 14 amino acids. Germline V CDR1 and CDR2: SNHLY, FYNNEI. The CDR3 DNA follows: TGTGCCAGCAAGCAGACAGGACCCTCCTACGAGCAGTACTTC. This encodes CASKQTGPSYEQYF.